These 26 T cell receptor beta chains came from one sample sequenced in a study of tumor-infiltrating lymphocytes in primary liver carcinoma. In addition to blood RNA drawn from unsorted whole blood, germline DNA was extracted. The template, around 520 ng total RNA, yielded TCR beta cDNA made with a constant-region primer. Nested multiplex PCR, run for three rounds with slightly modified ARM-PCR, yielded TCR beta libraries. A C-beta reverse primer was combined with TRBV1-TRBV30 forward primers in the first two PCR rounds, and each round had approximately 9 cycles. TCRdb re-called the multiplex PCR reads through MiXCR, storing one row per CDR3 protein. The sample includes approximately 340,000 distinct CDR3 sequences, 65% of them seen just once. Sequencing was done on a sample of peripheral blood. These receptor sequences come from a man aged 35-49 years with primary liver carcinoma and hepatitis B virus infection.

DNA for the CDR3: TGTGCCAGCAGCCCCTATGGCGGACTAGCTAACTTCGTCAATGAGCAGTTCTTC. It codes for CASSPYGGLANFVNEQFF. This rearrangement joins TRBV14 to TRBJ2-1; 8 nucleotides align to TRBD2. Unmatched junction bases numbered 17, after V lost 4 bases and J lost 6 bases. CDR1 is SGHDN, CDR2 FVKESK, per germline. CDR3 length: 18 amino acids.

This clonotype is a singleton in its sample. The chain employs TRBV25-1 and TRBJ2-7; no definite D call. CDR1 MGHDK and CDR2 SYGVNS come from the germline V gene. Trimming took 3 bases from V and 6 from J, leaving 12 bases between them. The CDR3 length is 13 residues. The CDR3 DNA is TGTGCCAGCAGTGATGCGGCTAGACGCGAGCAGTACTTC. It encodes CASSDAARREQYF.

This clonotype has just a few counts. The genes are TRBV24-1 and TRBJ2-3, with 9 bases identical to TRBD2. Per the germline V gene, CDR1 is KGHDR and CDR2 is SFDVKD. V was clipped by 3 bases and J by 2 bases; unmatched bases: 14. The CDR3 has 19 amino acids. CDR3 nucleotide sequence: TGTGCCACCAGTGATCCGGGTTTTGGTAGCGGGAGTGACACAGATACGCAGTATTTT. It yields the protein CATSDPGFGSGSDTDTQYF.

This clonotype was observed many times. J is TRBJ1-1 and V is TRBV4-2; no clear D. CDR1 LGHNA and CDR2 YNFKEQ come from the germline V gene. V lost 0 bases to trimming and J lost 3 bases, with 5 bases between them. This CDR3 has 13 residues. CDR3 bases: TGTGCCAGCAGCCAAGAGGTGCACACTGAAGCTTTCTTT. Its protein product is CASSQEVHTEAFF.

On this clonotype: A much larger clone sits a single nucleotide away, making a read error possible. The chain has TRBV12-3 or TRBV12-4 and TRBJ2-2, with 7 bases matching TRBD2. The CDR3 covers 15 residues. DNA of the CDR3: TGTGCCAACAGTTTAATCCCAGGGAGGGCCGGGGAGCTGTTTTTT. Its translation: CANSLIPGRAGELFF.

This clonotype was seen at least ten times. This chain links TRBV11-2 with TRBJ2-7; weak D call: TRBD1 (5 bases). This CDR3 comprises 13 residues. Trimming pared 3 bases from V and 3 bases from J, leaving 9 bases between. Germline CDR1 is SGHAT and CDR2 is FQNNGV. CDR3 in DNA: TGTGCCAGCAGCTTTGTTCAGGGCTACGAGCAGTACTTC. Translating it yields CASSFVQGYEQYF. Full variable domain (missing parts from reference TRBV11-2 and TRBJ2-7): EAGVAQSPRYKIIEKRQSVAFWCNPISGHATLYWYQQILGQGPKLLIQFQNNGVVDDSQLPKDRFSAERLKGVDSTLKIQPAKLEDSAVYLCASSFVQGYEQYFGPGTRLTVT.

About this clonotype: A junction boundary mismatches the germline segment, possibly from a read error. This chain uses TRBV12-3 or TRBV12-4 with TRBJ2-3; D remains ambiguous. CDR3 length: 12 residues. In DNA form, the CDR3 reads TGTACCAGCAGTTTGGCCCGTCCCCTGCAGTATTTT. This encodes CTSSLARPLQYF.

This chain connects TRBV11-3 to TRBJ2-1; D is unclear. The germline gives CDR1 SGHNT, CDR2 YENEEA. The CDR3 sequence is 17 residues long. The ends were cut back, 1 base at V and 0 bases at J, with 13 bases in the middle. CDR3 in amino acids: CASSLGDNTSSYNEQFF. CDR3 DNA: TGTGCCAGCAGCTTAGGGGATAACACGAGCTCCTACAATGAGCAGTTCTTC.

J is TRBJ2-3 and V is TRBV11-2; D uncertain. V was clipped by 1 base and J by 1 base, with 15 bases between them. Looked up from germline, CDR1 is SGHAT and CDR2 is FQNNGV. The CDR3 contains 17 residues. The CDR3 loop is CASSLGIRREGTDTQYF. CDR3 bases: TGTGCCAGCAGCTTAGGGATTCGAAGGGAAGGCACAGATACGCAGTATTTT.

The rearrangement joins TRBV5-5 to TRBJ1-4, with 7 nucleotides matching TRBD1. In germline, CDR1 is SGHKS, CDR2 YYEKEE (reference sequence). The V segment lost 4 bases and the J segment 4 bases; nucleotides outside the gene matches: 22. The CDR3 consists of 20 residues. CDR3 DNA: TGTGCCAGCAGCATGCCGAAGACAGGGACCCTGACCGCCGATAATGAAAAACTGTTTTTT. Translated, it gives CASSMPKTGTLTADNEKLFF.

As for this clonotype: A clone one base away is much larger, so this may be a read error. This rearrangement joins TRBV4-1 to TRBJ2-5; 7 bases line up with TRBD2. The CDR3 is made up of 15 amino acids. V shed 4 bases and J 4 bases; nucleotides not matched to a gene: 9. CDR1 is MGHRA and CDR2 is YSYEKL in the germline V gene. This chain's CDR3 is CASSPLGGSSETQYF. CDR3 DNA sequence: TGCGCCAGCAGCCCCCTCGGGGGGAGTTCAGAGACCCAGTACTTC.

The chain joins TRBV30 to TRBJ2-4; the D is unclear. Deletions cut 3 bases from V and 6 bases from J, with 9 bases between. This CDR3 is built from 12 residues. Looked up from germline, CDR1 is GTSNPN and CDR2 is SVGIG (reference sequence). The CDR3 here is CAWSDNRNIQYF. As DNA, the CDR3 is TGTGCCTGGAGCGACAACAGAAACATTCAGTACTTC.

A note on this clonotype: A read error may explain this, as a much larger clone is one base away. The V and J genes are TRBV5-4 and TRBJ2-7, with 8 bases that match TRBD1. Germline CDR1 and CDR2: SGHNT and YYREEE (reference sequence). The CDR3 is made up of 15 amino acids. Trimming cost V 3 bases and J 3 bases; bases outside gene matches: 8. This chain's CDR3 is CASSSRGTGGYEQYF. The CDR3, as DNA: TGTGCCAGCAGCTCGCGAGGGACAGGAGGCTACGAGCAGTACTTC. The full variable domain, in which reference TRBV5-4 and TRBJ2-7 provide the parts outside the CDR3, is ETGVTQSPTHLIKTRGQQVTLRCSSQSGHNTVSWYQQALGQGPQFIFQYYREEENGRGNFPPRFSGLQFPNYSSELNVNALELDDSALYLCASSSRGTGGYEQYFGPGTRLTVT.

This clonotype was detected only a few times. A much larger clone differs by one base, so this may be a read error. The CDR3, as DNA: TGTGCCAGCAGCGCGGGGCGAGGAGAGACCCAGTACTTC. Its translation is CASSAGRGETQYF. The V call is TRBV5-4, the J call TRBJ2-5; tentative D call: TRBD2 (6 bases). The germline gives CDR1 SGHNT, CDR2 YYREEE (reference sequence). CDR3 size: 13 residues. Trimming removed 4 bases from V and 4 bases from J, with 11 bases in between.

With regard to this clonotype: Since a much larger clone is just one base distant, this may be a read error. The rearrangement links TRBV4-2 to TRBJ1-2; D remains unclear. The germline gives CDR1 LGHNA, CDR2 YNFKEQ. The CDR3 covers 15 residues. V shed 1 base and J shed 1 base, with 10 bases lying between them. This CDR3 reads CASSQGVSVNYGYTF. For the CDR3, the DNA is TGTGCCAGCAGCCAAGGGGTCTCAGTTAACTATGGCTACACCTTC.

About this clonotype itself: The junction shows a germline mismatch at one end, possibly a read error. CDR3 in DNA: TGTGCCAGTAGCAAAAGTCTAGCTAGCTCCTACGAGAAGTACTTC. This encodes CASSKSLASSYEKYF. This chain links TRBV4-2 with TRBJ2-7; D possibly corresponds to TRBD2 (5 bases). The CDR3 consists of 15 residues. From germline, CDR1 is LGHNA and CDR2 YNFKEQ.

The chain recombines TRBV6-5 with TRBJ2-3; 9 bases line up with TRBD1. The length of the CDR3 is 19 residues. Per the germline V gene, CDR1 is MNHEY and CDR2 is SVGAGI. V was pared by 0 bases and J by 5 bases, with 15 bases of the junction left unmatched. CDR3 nucleotides: TGTGCCAGCAGTTACTCGTCGTTATTGCCGGGACAGGGCATAGATACGCAGTATTTT. Protein: CASSYSSLLPGQGIDTQYF.

Regarding this clonotype: One junction end does not reproduce the germline sequence, and a read error may be involved. The CDR3 coding sequence is TGCGCCGGCAGTGGTGGAGTGGTAGGAGGAGAGACCCAGTACTTC. It codes for CAGSGGVVGGETQYF. The gene calls are TRBV10-1 and TRBJ2-5; tentatively, D is TRBD2 (5 bases). Germline V CDR1 and CDR2: WNHNN, SYGVQD (reference sequence). CDR3 length: 15 amino acids.

There are a few counts of this clonotype. The genes are TRBV11-1 and TRBJ1-5; weak D call: TRBD1 (6 bases). This CDR3 has 13 residues. Trimming pared 4 bases from V and 4 bases from J, leaving 8 bases between. Germline V gene data show CDR1 as SGHAT and CDR2 as FQDESV (reference sequence). CDR3 coding DNA: TGTGCCAGCAGCTCTGGACAGAATCAGCCCCAGCATTTT. As protein: CASSSGQNQPQHF.

The V and J genes are TRBV6-1 and TRBJ2-3, with 7 bases that match TRBD1. The CDR3 has 14 residues. V gave up 7 bases and J gave up 2 bases; unmatched junction bases: 6. Germline V gene lookup returns CDR1 MNHNS and CDR2 SASEGT. The DNA for the CDR3 is TGTGCCAGCAATACTGACAGGGACACAGATACGCAGTATTTT. It codes for CASNTDRDTDTQYF.

About this clonotype: Germline and junction disagree at one end, which may indicate a read error. The chain combines TRBV6-6 with TRBJ2-6; D possibly matches TRBD1 or TRBD2 (6 bases each). The CDR3 spans 14 residues. CDR1 MNHNY and CDR2 SVGAGI come from the germline V gene (reference sequence). Written as DNA, the CDR3 is TGTGCCAGCGTCTCAGGTTCGGGGGCCGACGTCCTGACTTTC. Translated: CASVSGSGADVLTF.

For this clonotype: A junction end diverges from the germline sequence, so it may reflect a read error. The V gene is TRBV7-2, the J gene TRBJ2-7; 8 bases align to TRBD1. Germline V gene data show CDR1 as SGHTA and CDR2 as FQGNSA. The CDR3 is 13 residues long. The CDR3 reads CANSPGTGDEQYF. DNA of the CDR3: TGTGCCAACAGCCCCGGGACAGGTGACGAGCAGTACTTC. The complete variable domain, with remaining parts taken from reference TRBV7-2 and TRBJ2-7, reads GAGVSQSPSNKVTEKGKDVELRCDPISGHTALYWYRQSLGQGLEFLIYFQGNSAPDKSGLPSDRFSAERTGGSVSTLTIQRTQQEDSAVYLCANSPGTGDEQYFGPGTRLTVT.

About this clonotype: A clone one base away is much larger, so this may be a read error. The chain has TRBV6-5 and TRBJ2-7, with a possible D match to TRBD2 (6 bases). Germline CDR1 reads MNHEY; CDR2 reads SVGAGI. Trimming shortened V by 6 bases and J by 2 bases, and 14 bases separated the two germline ends. The CDR3 spans 14 residues. CDR3: CASSSGTPTYEQYF. CDR3 nucleotide sequence: TGTGCCAGCAGCTCCGGGACTCCCACCTACGAGCAGTACTTC.

As regards this clonotype: Being one base from a much bigger clone, this may be a read error. J is TRBJ2-1 and V is TRBV5-4, with TRBD2 identical over 12 bases. Trimming took 7 bases from V and 7 from J; bases not matched to a gene: 15. CDR1 is SGHNT and CDR2 is YYREEE in the germline V gene (reference sequence). CDR3 size: 17 residues. The CDR3 DNA is TGTGCCAGCTTTCCGACTAGCGGGAGTGGGGGATCGAATGAGCAGTTCTTC. Its protein product is CASFPTSGSGGSNEQFF.

A note on this clonotype: One end of the junction is discordant with germline, which a read error may explain. The chain combines TRBV11-2 with TRBJ2-1, with D perhaps matching TRBD2 (5 bases). Germline V gene sequence: CDR1 SGHAT, CDR2 FQNNGV. CDR3 size: 15 residues. The CDR3 loop is CGSSMIGIRYNEQFF. Written as DNA, the CDR3 is TGTGGCAGCAGCATGATCGGGATCCGGTACAATGAGCAGTTCTTC.

Regarding this clonotype: This sequence may be a read error, since a much larger clone differs from it by one base. The chain has TRBV10-3 and TRBJ2-1; 12 positions agree with TRBD2. The CDR3 consists of 16 residues. The ends lost 7 bases at V and 4 bases at J; junction bases unmatched: 8. The germline CDR1 and CDR2 sequences are ENHRY and SYGVKD. This CDR3 reads CAINNPGTSGYNEQFF. CDR3 nucleotides: TGTGCCATCAACAACCCCGGGACTAGCGGGTACAATGAGCAGTTCTTC.